The 2 T cell receptor beta chains presented below share a single source sample, sequenced in a study of blood T cells in healthy people across ages. PCR was performed a second time for about 6 to 12 cycles using a sample-barcoded 5' primer and a J-beta primer mix. In TCRdb, the 5' RACE reads were re-called with MiXCR into one record per CDR3 protein. The profile shows fewer than 750,000 distinct CDR3 sequences, under 65% of them singletons. What was sequenced was blood. The receptors were sampled from a woman older than 75 in good health.

This clonotype has a count of ten or more. The chain joins TRBV5-1 to TRBJ2-5; the D gene is possibly TRBD1 (6 bases). CDR3 length: 16 residues. Trimming took 0 bases from V and 5 from J, leaving 17 bases between them. From germline, CDR1 is SGHRS and CDR2 YFSETQ. The CDR3 nucleotides are TGCGCCAGCAGCTTGGACCCATTGGGGGCGAGGGAGACCCAGTACTTC. It encodes CASSLDPLGARETQYF.

The genes are TRBV28 and TRBJ1-5; a possible D gene is TRBD1 (6 bases). Trimming pared 5 bases from V and 3 bases from J, leaving 11 bases between. Looked up from germline, CDR1 is MDHEN and CDR2 is SYDVKM. This CDR3 region has 14 residues. The CDR3 DNA sequence: TGTGCCAGCAGTACACGGACAGACAATCAGCCCCAGCATTTT. It encodes CASSTRTDNQPQHF.